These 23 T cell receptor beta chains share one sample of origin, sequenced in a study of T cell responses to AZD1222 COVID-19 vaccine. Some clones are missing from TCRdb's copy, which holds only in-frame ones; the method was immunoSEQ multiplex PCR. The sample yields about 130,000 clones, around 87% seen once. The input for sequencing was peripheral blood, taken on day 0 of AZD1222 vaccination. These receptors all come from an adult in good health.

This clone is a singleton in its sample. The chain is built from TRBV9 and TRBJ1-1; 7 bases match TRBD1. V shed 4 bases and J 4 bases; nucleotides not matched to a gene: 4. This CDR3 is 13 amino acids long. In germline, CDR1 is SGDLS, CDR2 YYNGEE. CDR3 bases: TGTGCCAGCAGCCCCCAGGGGGGCACTGAAGCTTTCTTT. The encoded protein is CASSPQGGTEAFF.

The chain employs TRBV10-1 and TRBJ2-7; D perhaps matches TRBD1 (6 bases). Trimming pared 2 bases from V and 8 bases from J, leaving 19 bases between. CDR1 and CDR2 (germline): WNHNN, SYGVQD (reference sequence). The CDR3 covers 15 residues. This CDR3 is CASSEPGHPLNKQYF. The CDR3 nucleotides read TGCGCCAGCAGTGAGCCGGGACACCCCCTTAACAAGCAGTACTTC.

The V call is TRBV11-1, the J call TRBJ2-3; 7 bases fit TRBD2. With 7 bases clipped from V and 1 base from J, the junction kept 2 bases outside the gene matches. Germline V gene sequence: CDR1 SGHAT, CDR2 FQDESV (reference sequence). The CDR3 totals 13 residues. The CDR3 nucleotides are TGTGCCAGCACTAGCGGACGCACAGATACGCAGTATTTT. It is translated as CASTSGRTDTQYF.

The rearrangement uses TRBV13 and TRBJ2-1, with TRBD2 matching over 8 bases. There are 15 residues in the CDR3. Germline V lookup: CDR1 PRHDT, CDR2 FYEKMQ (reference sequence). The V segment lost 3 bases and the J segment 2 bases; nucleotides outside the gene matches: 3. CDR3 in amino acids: CASSLAGGPYNEQFF. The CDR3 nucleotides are TGTGCCAGCAGCTTGGCGGGGGGCCCCTACAATGAGCAGTTCTTC. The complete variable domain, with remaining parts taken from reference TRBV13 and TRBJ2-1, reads AAGVIQSPRHLIKEKRETATLKCYPIPRHDTVYWYQQGPGQDPQFLISFYEKMQSDKGSIPDRFSAQQFSDYHSELNMSSLELGDSALYFCASSLAGGPYNEQFFGPGTRLTVL.

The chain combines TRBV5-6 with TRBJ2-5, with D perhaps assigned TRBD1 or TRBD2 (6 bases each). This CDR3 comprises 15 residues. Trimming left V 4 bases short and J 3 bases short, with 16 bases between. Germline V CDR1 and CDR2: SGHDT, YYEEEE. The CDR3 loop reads CASSIRTGGEETQYF. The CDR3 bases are TGTGCCAGCAGCATTCGAACCGGGGGCGAAGAGACCCAGTACTTC.

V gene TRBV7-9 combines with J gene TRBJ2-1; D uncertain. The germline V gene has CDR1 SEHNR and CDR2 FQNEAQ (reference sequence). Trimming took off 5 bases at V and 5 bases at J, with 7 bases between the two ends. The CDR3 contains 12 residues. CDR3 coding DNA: TGTGCCAGCAGCCCCATGAACAATGAGCAGTTCTTC. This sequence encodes CASSPMNNEQFF.

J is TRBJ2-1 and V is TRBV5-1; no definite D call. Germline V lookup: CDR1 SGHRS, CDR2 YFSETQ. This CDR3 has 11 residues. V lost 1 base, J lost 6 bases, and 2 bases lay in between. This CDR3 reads CASSLSNEQFF. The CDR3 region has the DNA TGCGCCAGCAGCTTGAGCAATGAGCAGTTCTTC.

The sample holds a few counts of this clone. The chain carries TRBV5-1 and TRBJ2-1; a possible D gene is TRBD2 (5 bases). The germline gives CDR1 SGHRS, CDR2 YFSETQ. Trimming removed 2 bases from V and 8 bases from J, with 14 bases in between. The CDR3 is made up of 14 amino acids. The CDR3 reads CASSFEGIGDEQFF. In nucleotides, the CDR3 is TGCGCCAGCAGCTTCGAAGGAATCGGGGATGAGCAGTTCTTC.

This CDR3 reads CASSISRAPEQYF. The CDR3, as DNA: TGTGCCAGCAGCATTTCTAGGGCACCCGAGCAGTACTTC. This chain connects TRBV28 to TRBJ2-7; D ambiguous. CDR3 length: 13 residues. Between the trimmed V and J ends, which lost 6 bases and 6 bases, there was a span of 15 bases. The V gene's germline CDR1 is MDHEN and CDR2 SYDVKM. Full variable domain (missing parts from reference TRBV28 and TRBJ2-7): DVKVTQSSRYLVKRTGEKVFLECVQDMDHENMFWYRQDPGLGLRLIYFSYDVKMKEKGDIPEGYSVSREKKERFSLILESASTNQTSMYLCASSISRAPEQYFGPGTRLTVT.

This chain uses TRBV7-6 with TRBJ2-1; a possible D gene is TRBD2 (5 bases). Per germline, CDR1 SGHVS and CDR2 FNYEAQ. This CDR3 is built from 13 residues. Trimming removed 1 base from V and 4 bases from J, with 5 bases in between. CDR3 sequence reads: CASSLGLYNEQFF. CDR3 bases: TGTGCCAGCAGCTTAGGACTATACAATGAGCAGTTCTTC.

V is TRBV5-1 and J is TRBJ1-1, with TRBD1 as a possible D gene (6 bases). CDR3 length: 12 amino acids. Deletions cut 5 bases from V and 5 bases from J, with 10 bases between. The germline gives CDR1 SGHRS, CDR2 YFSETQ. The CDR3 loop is CASSLDRTEAFF. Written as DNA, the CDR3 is TGCGCCAGCAGTCTCGACAGGACTGAAGCTTTCTTT.

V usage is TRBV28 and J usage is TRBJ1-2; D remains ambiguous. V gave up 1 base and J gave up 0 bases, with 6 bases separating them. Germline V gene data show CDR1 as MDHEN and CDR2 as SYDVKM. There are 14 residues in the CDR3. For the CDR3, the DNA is TGTGCCAGCAGTTTATTGGGCACTAACTATGGCTACACCTTC. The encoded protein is CASSLLGTNYGYTF.

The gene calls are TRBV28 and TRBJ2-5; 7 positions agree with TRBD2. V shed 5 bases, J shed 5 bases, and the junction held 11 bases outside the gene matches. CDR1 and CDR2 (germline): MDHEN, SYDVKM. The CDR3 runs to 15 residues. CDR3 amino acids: CASSPAFTSEETQYF. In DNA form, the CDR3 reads TGTGCCAGCAGTCCTGCCTTTACTAGCGAGGAGACCCAGTACTTC.

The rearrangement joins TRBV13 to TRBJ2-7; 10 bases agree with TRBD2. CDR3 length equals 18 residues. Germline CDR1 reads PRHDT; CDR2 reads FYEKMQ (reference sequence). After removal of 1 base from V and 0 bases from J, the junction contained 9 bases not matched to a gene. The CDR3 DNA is TGTGCCAGCAGCTTAGAAGGTAGCGGGGGGATAATCTCCTACGAGCAGTACTTC. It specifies CASSLEGSGGIISYEQYF.

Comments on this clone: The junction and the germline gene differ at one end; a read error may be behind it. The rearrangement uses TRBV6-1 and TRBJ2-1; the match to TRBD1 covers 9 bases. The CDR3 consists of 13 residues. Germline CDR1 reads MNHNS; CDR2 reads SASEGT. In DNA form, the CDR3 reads TGTGCCAGCAGTGAACCGGGACAGGGCCTCAAGGTCTTC. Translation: CASSEPGQGLKVF.

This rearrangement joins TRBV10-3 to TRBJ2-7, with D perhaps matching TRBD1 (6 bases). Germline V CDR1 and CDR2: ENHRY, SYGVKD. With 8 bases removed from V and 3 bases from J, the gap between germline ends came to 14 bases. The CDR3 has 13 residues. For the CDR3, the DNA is TGTGCCATCGGAGAGGGGACAAACTACGAGCAGTACTTC. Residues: CAIGEGTNYEQYF.

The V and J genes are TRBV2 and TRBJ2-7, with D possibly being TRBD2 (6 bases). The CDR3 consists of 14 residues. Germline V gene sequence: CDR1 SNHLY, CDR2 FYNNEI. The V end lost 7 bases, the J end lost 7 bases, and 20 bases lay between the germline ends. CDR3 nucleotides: TGTGCCAGCACCCGGATTAGCGGAGTCTGGGAGCAGTACTTC. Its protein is CASTRISGVWEQYF.

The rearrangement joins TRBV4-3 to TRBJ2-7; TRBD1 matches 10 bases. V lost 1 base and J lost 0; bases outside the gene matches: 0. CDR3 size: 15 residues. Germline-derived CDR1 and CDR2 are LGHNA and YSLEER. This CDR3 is CASSQGDRGSYEQYF. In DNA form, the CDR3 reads TGCGCCAGCAGCCAAGGGGACAGGGGCTCCTACGAGCAGTACTTC.

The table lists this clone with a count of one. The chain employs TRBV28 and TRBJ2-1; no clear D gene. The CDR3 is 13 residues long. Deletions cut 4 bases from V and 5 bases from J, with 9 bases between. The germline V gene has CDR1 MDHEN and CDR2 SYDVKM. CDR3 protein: CASSYRPDNEQFF. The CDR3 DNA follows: TGTGCCAGCAGTTATCGACCGGACAATGAGCAGTTCTTC.

Here the CDR3 reads CASSMRGMNTEAFF. DNA for the CDR3: TGTGCCAGTAGTATGAGGGGGATGAACACTGAAGCTTTCTTT. The chain combines TRBV19 with TRBJ1-1; the D gene is possibly TRBD1 (6 bases). The CDR3 has 14 amino acids. The V end was cut by 3 bases, the J end by 0 bases, with 8 bases between. Germline V gene lookup returns CDR1 LNHDA and CDR2 SQIVND (reference sequence).

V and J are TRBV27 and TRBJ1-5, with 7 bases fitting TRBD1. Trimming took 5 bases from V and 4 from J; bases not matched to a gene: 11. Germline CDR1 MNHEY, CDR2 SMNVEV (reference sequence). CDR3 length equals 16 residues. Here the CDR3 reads CASSPLPDRVNQPQHF. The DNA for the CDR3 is TGTGCCAGCAGTCCTTTGCCTGACAGGGTGAATCAGCCCCAGCATTTT.

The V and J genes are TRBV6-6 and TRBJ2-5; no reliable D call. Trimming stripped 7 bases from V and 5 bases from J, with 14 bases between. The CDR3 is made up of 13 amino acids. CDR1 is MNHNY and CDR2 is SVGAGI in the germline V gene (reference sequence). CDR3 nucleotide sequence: TGTGCCAGCACAGAGGCCCGTTCGGAGACCCAGTACTTC. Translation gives CASTEARSETQYF.

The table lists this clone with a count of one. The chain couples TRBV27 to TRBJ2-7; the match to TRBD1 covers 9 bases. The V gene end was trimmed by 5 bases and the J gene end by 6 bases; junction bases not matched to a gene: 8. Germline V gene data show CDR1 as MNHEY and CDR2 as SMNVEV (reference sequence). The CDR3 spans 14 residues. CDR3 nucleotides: TGTGCCAGCAGTCCAGGGACAGGGATAGGCGAGCAGTACTTC. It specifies CASSPGTGIGEQYF.